Listed below are T cell receptor beta chains from one sample, sequenced in a study of cytomegalovirus exposure and HLA in healthy donors. The table came from immunoSEQ multiplex PCR; TCRdb's copy has only in-frame clones and leaves some out. Here the sample spans 150,000 to 200,000 clones, about 86% being singletons. Sequences were obtained from PBMCs. The receptor source for this set is a young woman in good health and CMV-seropositive. Both conserved end residues are part of each CDR3. Each record gives: J gene, clone size, D gene, V gene, CDR3 protein, CDR3 DNA. A D gene is named only where the DNA matches it firmly. Only some rows state a clone size, as once, few, many or a class for expanded clones.

TRBJ2-7,few,.,TRBV2,CASRARAQGSDEQYF,TGTGCCAGCAGAGCCAGGGCACAGGGCTCTGACGAGCAGTACTTC
TRBJ1-2,.,.,TRBV27,CASSSSESDGRLGLMRYTF,TGTGCCAGCAGTTCATCCGAATCGGACGGACGTCTGGGGCTAATGCGCTACACCTTC
TRBJ1-5,.,.,TRBV12-5,CASGLVLGGSNQPQHF,TGTGCTAGTGGTTTGGTGTTAGGGGGTAGCAATCAGCCCCAGCATTTT
TRBJ1-1,.,.,TRBV5-4,CASSLARADTEAFF,TGTGCCAGCAGCTTGGCCAGGGCCGACACTGAAGCTTTCTTT
TRBJ2-1,.,TRBD2,TRBV6-5,CASSQTSGGSSEQFF,TGTGCCAGCAGCCAAACTAGCGGGGGATCGAGTGAGCAGTTCTTC
TRBJ2-1,.,.,TRBV7-3,CASSLVVSSYNEQFF,TGTGCCAGCAGCTTAGTTGTGAGCTCCTACAATGAGCAGTTCTTC
TRBJ2-1,few,.,TRBV5-1,CASSLDGQHNEQFF,TGCGCCAGCAGCTTGGACGGACAGCACAATGAGCAGTTCTTC
TRBJ1-5,.,.,TRBV19,CASTGVWNQPQHF,TGTGCCAGTACAGGGGTATGGAATCAGCCCCAGCATTTT
TRBJ2-1,.,TRBD2,TRBV9,CASSDLAGLGNEQFF,TGTGCCAGCAGCGATCTAGCGGGGCTCGGGAATGAGCAGTTCTTC
TRBJ2-3,few,.,TRBV10-2,CASSTSKADTQYF,TGCGCCAGCAGTACTAGCAAGGCAGATACGCAGTATTTT
TRBJ2-1,.,.,TRBV2,CASTAGLYNEQFF,TGTGCCAGCACGGCAGGGCTATACAATGAGCAGTTCTTC
TRBJ1-1,.,.,TRBV15,CATSGGQSRTEAFF,TGTGCCACCAGCGGGGGACAAAGTCGGACTGAAGCTTTCTTT
TRBJ1-2,few,TRBD1,TRBV5-4,CASSLEGAPGRGYTF,TGTGCCAGCAGCTTGGAGGGGGCTCCTGGGCGGGGCTACACCTTC
TRBJ1-2,.,.,TRBV5-1,CASSPRGAPAPTMNYGYTF,TGCGCCAGCAGCCCTCGAGGTGCACCAGCTCCCACGATGAACTATGGCTACACCTTC
TRBJ1-1,.,.,TRBV30,CAWSGFGRGGRTEAFF,TGTGCCTGGAGTGGGTTTGGTAGGGGAGGAAGGACTGAAGCTTTCTTT
TRBJ2-3,.,TRBD2,TRBV7-9,CASSETSGGKDTQYF,TGTGCCAGCAGCGAAACTAGCGGTGGTAAAGATACGCAGTATTTT
TRBJ1-2,.,.,TRBV5-1,CASSSGVGVYGYTF,TGCGCCAGCAGCTCCGGGGTCGGGGTCTATGGCTACACCTTC
TRBJ2-3,.,TRBD2,TRBV5-1,CASTNPGTTTDTQYF,TGCGCCAGCACGAACCCCGGGACTACCACAGATACGCAGTATTTT
TRBJ2-5,few,TRBD2,TRBV7-2,CASSFVAGYQETQYF,TGTGCCAGCAGCTTTGTAGCGGGGTACCAAGAGACCCAGTACTTC
TRBJ2-5,few,TRBD1,TRBV6-9,CASRRGVQGITETQYF,TGTGCCAGCAGACGAGGGGTACAGGGGATCACAGAGACCCAGTACTTC
TRBJ1-3,.,.,TRBV4-3,CASSHGYGNTIYF,TGCGCCAGCAGCCACGGTTATGGAAACACCATATATTTT
TRBJ2-7,.,TRBD2,TRBV6-1,CASSGRLAGYEQYF,TGTGCCAGCAGTGGCCGACTAGCAGGGTACGAGCAGTACTTC
TRBJ1-3,.,.,TRBV5-1,CASSLVAGKAFGNTIYF,TGCGCCAGCAGCTTGGTTGCAGGAAAGGCTTTTGGAAACACCATATATTTT
TRBJ1-4,.,.,TRBV6-1,CASGIQDGEGEKLFF,TGTGCCAGCGGCATACAGGACGGGGAGGGAGAAAAACTGTTTTTT
TRBJ1-2,once,.,TRBV10-3,CAIRWGLLNYGYTF,TGTGCCATCCGGTGGGGGCTACTTAACTATGGCTACACCTTC
TRBJ1-2,once,.,TRBV28,CASGSWAGYTF,TGTGCCAGCGGTTCCTGGGCTGGCTACACCTTC
TRBJ2-3,.,.,TRBV9,CASSPRRSEYNTDTQYF,TGTGCCAGCAGCCCCCGACGTAGCGAGTATAACACAGATACGCAGTATTTT
TRBJ2-1,.,TRBD2,TRBV4-3,CASSQDRGERYNEQFF,TGCGCCAGCAGCCAAGACCGGGGGGAAAGATACAATGAGCAGTTCTTC
TRBJ2-1,.,TRBD2,TRBV7-2,CASSLGGAYEQFF,TGTGCCAGCAGCCTCGGGGGGGCGTATGAGCAGTTCTTC
TRBJ1-3,.,TRBD1,TRBV5-4,CASSLGQGGNTIYF,TGTGCCAGCAGCTTAGGACAGGGTGGAAACACCATATATTTT
TRBJ1-2,.,.,TRBV30,CAWTGANYGYTF,TGTGCCTGGACAGGGGCAAACTATGGCTACACCTTC
TRBJ2-7,.,.,TRBV6-5,CASSPRDTAGYAQYF,TGTGCCAGCAGCCCCCGGGACACAGCAGGCTACGCGCAGTACTTC
TRBJ2-1,.,.,TRBV6-1,CASSERTVVGNEQFF,TGTGCCAGCAGTGAACGGACAGTAGTTGGGAATGAGCAGTTCTTC
TRBJ2-7,.,.,TRBV27,CASSISPAHEQYF,TGTGCCAGCAGTATTTCCCCCGCGCACGAGCAGTACTTC
TRBJ2-1,.,TRBD2,TRBV10-2,CASSTGTSGGGEQFF,TGCGCCAGCAGTACCGGGACTAGCGGGGGAGGGGAGCAGTTCTTC